These T cell receptor beta chains were read from a single sample in a study of radiotherapy plus CTLA-4 blockade in lung cancer. The protocol was immunoSEQ multiplex PCR, while the TCRdb copy is restricted to in-frame clones and leaves out a portion. Counted here are around 90,000 clones, 83% occurring once; the ten biggest clones make up around 0.9%. Specimen: peripheral blood, collected from a patient treated with radiotherapy plus ipilimumab. These receptors all stem from a human donor with non-small cell lung cancer who had stable disease on radiotherapy plus ipilimumab. Both conserved end residues are part of each CDR3. Each record gives: CDR3 DNA, CDR3 protein, D gene, V gene, J gene, clone size. The D gene is left open where the match is weak. Clone size is not always given. Where it is, it says once, few, many or a class for expanded clones.

cdr3_nt: TGTGCCACGACACCCTTGGACAGGTTCTATGGCTACACCTTC
cdr3_aa: CATTPLDRFYGYTF
d_call: TRBD1
v_call: TRBV19
j_call: TRBJ1-2
clone_size: .

cdr3_nt: TGTGCCTGGAGTTCCACAGGAGACAATGGCTACACCTTC
cdr3_aa: CAWSSTGDNGYTF
d_call: .
v_call: TRBV30
j_call: TRBJ1-2
clone_size: .

cdr3_nt: TGTGCCAGCAGCTTGGTGTCGGACGAGCAGTACTTC
cdr3_aa: CASSLVSDEQYF
d_call: .
v_call: TRBV5-4
j_call: TRBJ2-7
clone_size: .

cdr3_nt: TGTGCCAGCTGCCCCGGGACAGCCTCCTACAATGAGCAGTTCTTC
cdr3_aa: CASCPGTASYNEQFF
d_call: TRBD1
v_call: TRBV28
j_call: TRBJ2-1
clone_size: .

cdr3_nt: TGCGCCAGCAGTGAAAGCCTCTACTATGGCTACACCTTC
cdr3_aa: CASSESLYYGYTF
d_call: .
v_call: TRBV10-2
j_call: TRBJ1-2
clone_size: .

cdr3_nt: TGCAGCGCTGGGTACCAGGGGTCTTCCTACGAGCAGTACTTC
cdr3_aa: CSAGYQGSSYEQYF
d_call: .
v_call: TRBV29-1
j_call: TRBJ2-7
clone_size: .

cdr3_nt: TGTGCCAGCAGCCAGTCGGGGGTCCGGGAGCTGTTTTTT
cdr3_aa: CASSQSGVRELFF
d_call: .
v_call: TRBV14
j_call: TRBJ2-2
clone_size: .

cdr3_nt: TGCGCCAGCAGCCCCGGGTTAACGGGGATCTACGAGCAGTACTTC
cdr3_aa: CASSPGLTGIYEQYF
d_call: .
v_call: TRBV5-1
j_call: TRBJ2-7
clone_size: .

cdr3_nt: TGTGCCAGCTCACCCGTTAGCGGGACTTACAATGAGCAGTTCTTC
cdr3_aa: CASSPVSGTYNEQFF
d_call: TRBD2
v_call: TRBV18
j_call: TRBJ2-1
clone_size: .

cdr3_nt: TGTGCCAGCAGCCTATTAGCAGGGAACGGACGCGGCTACACCTTC
cdr3_aa: CASSLLAGNGRGYTF
d_call: .
v_call: TRBV27
j_call: TRBJ1-2
clone_size: .

cdr3_nt: TGCGCCAGCAGCGCTGGAACCGGGATGAGTAATTCACCCCTCCACTTT
cdr3_aa: CASSAGTGMSNSPLHF
d_call: .
v_call: TRBV4-1
j_call: TRBJ1-6
clone_size: .

cdr3_nt: TGTGCCAGCAGCTCCGGACAGACCAGCTCCTACGAGCAGTACTTC
cdr3_aa: CASSSGQTSSYEQYF
d_call: .
v_call: TRBV5-5
j_call: TRBJ2-7
clone_size: .

cdr3_nt: TGCGCCAGCAGCTTGTCACAGGGGAGCTATGGCTACACCTTC
cdr3_aa: CASSLSQGSYGYTF
d_call: TRBD1
v_call: TRBV5-1
j_call: TRBJ1-2
clone_size: .

cdr3_nt: TGTGCCAGCAGTTACGACTTCTCTGGAAACACCATATATTTT
cdr3_aa: CASSYDFSGNTIYF
d_call: .
v_call: TRBV6-6
j_call: TRBJ1-3
clone_size: medium-sized

cdr3_nt: TGTGCCAGCAGCCCAGGGACTAGCGGGCGTCACAATGAGCAGTTCTTC
cdr3_aa: CASSPGTSGRHNEQFF
d_call: TRBD2
v_call: TRBV11-3
j_call: TRBJ2-1
clone_size: .

cdr3_nt: TGTGCCACCAGCAGCCCCCGGGACGGCTCTGGAAACACCATATATTTT
cdr3_aa: CATSSPRDGSGNTIYF
d_call: .
v_call: TRBV15
j_call: TRBJ1-3
clone_size: few

cdr3_nt: TGTGCCAGCAGTTACTCGGGACAGGGGGCGAATGAGCAGTTCTTC
cdr3_aa: CASSYSGQGANEQFF
d_call: TRBD1
v_call: TRBV6-6
j_call: TRBJ2-1
clone_size: .

cdr3_nt: TGTGCCAGCACCGAGGTTGATACGCAGTATTTT
cdr3_aa: CASTEVDTQYF
d_call: .
v_call: TRBV2
j_call: TRBJ2-3
clone_size: .

cdr3_nt: TGTGCCACCAGCAGAGATTCGAGTAATAGCAATCAGCCCCAGCATTTT
cdr3_aa: CATSRDSSNSNQPQHF
d_call: .
v_call: TRBV15
j_call: TRBJ1-5
clone_size: .

cdr3_nt: TGTGCCAGCAGTGAGTTCGGTAGGGGAGGGTCCTACAATGAGCAGTTCTTC
cdr3_aa: CASSEFGRGGSYNEQFF
d_call: TRBD2
v_call: TRBV6-4
j_call: TRBJ2-1
clone_size: once

cdr3_nt: TGTGCCTGGAGTAGGCTAGCGGGGGGGAGTCAAGAGACCCAGTACTTC
cdr3_aa: CAWSRLAGGSQETQYF
d_call: TRBD2
v_call: TRBV30
j_call: TRBJ2-5
clone_size: .

cdr3_nt: TGTGCCAGCAGCTTCGGGACAGCCATGTGGGATCAGCCCCAGCATTTT
cdr3_aa: CASSFGTAMWDQPQHF
d_call: TRBD1
v_call: TRBV7-9
j_call: TRBJ1-5
clone_size: .

cdr3_nt: TGCGCCAGCAGCAGGGAGCCTACTGGGGCCAACGTCCTGACTTTC
cdr3_aa: CASSREPTGANVLTF
d_call: .
v_call: TRBV5-1
j_call: TRBJ2-6
clone_size: .

cdr3_nt: TGTGCCAGCAGAAGTTTCGGAAGCGCTGCGAACACCATATATTTT
cdr3_aa: CASRSFGSAANTIYF
d_call: .
v_call: TRBV28
j_call: TRBJ1-3
clone_size: once